The subject of this entry is one T cell receptor (beta chain). The antigen remains unidentified. This sample was included in a study of T cells in Graves' hyperthyroidism and ophthalmopathy. V was clipped by 6 bases and J by 8 bases, with 16 bases between them. The CDR3 is 14 residues long. Hyperthyroidism, newly diagnosed and lasting under 2 months, affected patients aged 18 to 65. Patients with uncontrolled infections, other autoimmune diseases, pregnancy or lactation were excluded. The PBMCs had their origin in roughly 9.8 ml of fresh peripheral blood. Findings of the study overall: Ophthalmopathy was distinguished from stable hyperthyroidism by 13 V-J signatures.

RNA transcripts yielded amplified TCR beta CDR3 regions. A set of HTBI primers served as the primers for a first-round RT-PCR of the TCR CDR3. TCRdb itself ran the multiplex PCR reads through MiXCR, one entry per CDR3 protein. The sample contains 300,000 or so distinct CDR3 sequences, roughly 23% of which appear only once. The V gene is TRBV12-3 or TRBV12-4, the J gene TRBJ1-4, with D possibly matching TRBD1 (5 bases). The receptor was isolated from a woman between 50 and 59 years old with Graves' hyperthyroidism. Sample: blood. In DNA form, the CDR3 reads TGTGCCAGCAGCACAAGGGGAAGCAAAGAAAAACTGTTTTTT. Protein sequence: CASSTRGSKEKLFF.